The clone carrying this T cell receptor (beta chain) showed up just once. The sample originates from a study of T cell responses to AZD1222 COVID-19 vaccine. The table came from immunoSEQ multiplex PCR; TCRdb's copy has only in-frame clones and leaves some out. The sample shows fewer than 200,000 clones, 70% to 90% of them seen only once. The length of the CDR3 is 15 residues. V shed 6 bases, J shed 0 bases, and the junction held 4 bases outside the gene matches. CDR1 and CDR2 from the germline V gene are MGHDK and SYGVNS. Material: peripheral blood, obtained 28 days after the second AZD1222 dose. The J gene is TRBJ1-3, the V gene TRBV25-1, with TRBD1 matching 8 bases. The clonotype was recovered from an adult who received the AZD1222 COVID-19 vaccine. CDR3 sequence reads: CASSNTGGSGNTIYF. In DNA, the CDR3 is TGTGCCAGCAGCAACACAGGGGGCTCTGGAAACACCATATATTTT.